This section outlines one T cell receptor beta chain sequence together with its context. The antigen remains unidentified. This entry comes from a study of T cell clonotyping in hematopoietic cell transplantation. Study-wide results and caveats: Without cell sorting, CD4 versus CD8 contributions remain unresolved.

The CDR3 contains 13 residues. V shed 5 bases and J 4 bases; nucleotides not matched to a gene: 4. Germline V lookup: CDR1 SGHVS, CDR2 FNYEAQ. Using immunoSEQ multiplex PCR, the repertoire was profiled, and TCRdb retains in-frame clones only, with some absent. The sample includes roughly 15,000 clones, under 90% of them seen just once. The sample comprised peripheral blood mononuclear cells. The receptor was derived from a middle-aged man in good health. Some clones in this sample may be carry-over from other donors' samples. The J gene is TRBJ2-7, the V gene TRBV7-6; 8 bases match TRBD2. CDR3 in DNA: TGTGCCAGCAGCCCTACGGGAGGGTACGAGCAGTACTTC. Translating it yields CASSPTGGYEQYF.